This entry lists 8 T cell receptor beta chains sequenced from one sample in a study of CD8+ T cells in alopecia areata. As for treatment: oral pan-JAK inhibitor, 5-10 mg twice daily. Extracted RNA was reverse transcribed into cDNA, the sequencing template. Some clones are missing from TCRdb's copy, which holds only in-frame ones; the method was immunoSEQ multiplex PCR. The sample lists some 120,000 clones; roughly three fifths were seen once. The source was CD8+ T cells sorted from blood, collected at week 24, from a patient treated with tofacitinib. Source of these receptors: a human donor with alopecia areata.

The chain couples TRBV6-5 to TRBJ1-5, with 7 bases matching TRBD1. Germline V gene lookup returns CDR1 MNHEY and CDR2 SVGAGI. The CDR3 runs 13 residues. The V gene end was trimmed by 6 bases and the J gene end by 5 bases; junction bases not matched to a gene: 4. The CDR3 sequence is CASSIDRDQPQHF. CDR3 nucleotide sequence: TGTGCCAGCAGCATAGACAGGGATCAGCCCCAGCATTTT.

This chain connects TRBV6-6 to TRBJ2-3; TRBD1 aligns across 7 bases. Unmatched junction bases numbered 10, after V lost 5 bases and J lost 2 bases. Germline V lookup: CDR1 MNHNY, CDR2 SVGAGI (reference sequence). The CDR3 extends over 16 amino acids. The CDR3: CASSPLRDSFTDTQYF. DNA for the CDR3: TGTGCCAGCAGTCCCCTCCGGGACAGCTTCACAGATACGCAGTATTTT.

This sequence joins TRBV6-6 and TRBJ2-7; no clear D gene. This CDR3 has 10 amino acids. The V and J ends lost 5 bases and 7 bases respectively, with 6 bases between them. Germline-derived CDR1 and CDR2 are MNHNY and SVGAGI (reference sequence). CDR3 in DNA: TGTGCCAGCAGTGACGGGGAGCAGTACTTC. This encodes CASSDGEQYF.

In this sample, this clone turned up a few times. The chain joins TRBV6-5 to TRBJ2-4, with D perhaps matching TRBD1 or TRBD2 (5 bases each). V was cut by 6 bases and J by 0 bases, with 9 bases left in between. The germline V gene encodes CDR1 MNHEY and CDR2 SVGAGI. The CDR3 contains 14 residues. In DNA form, the CDR3 reads TGTGCCAGCAGCCCCGGGACAGCCAAAAACATTCAGTACTTC. Translation gives CASSPGTAKNIQYF.

This chain connects TRBV19 to TRBJ2-2; D is undetermined. Germline lookup yields CDR1 LNHDA and CDR2 SQIVND (reference sequence). CDR3 length equals 12 residues. V lost 7 bases, J lost 2 bases, and 5 bases lay in between. The CDR3 protein is CASTHNTGELFF. The CDR3 DNA is TGTGCCAGTACCCATAACACCGGGGAGCTGTTTTTT.

The chain is built from TRBV15 and TRBJ1-4, with D tentatively TRBD1 (5 bases). The CDR3 totals 13 residues. From germline, CDR1 is LNHNV and CDR2 YYDKDF (reference sequence). V shed 9 bases and J shed 8 bases, with 16 bases lying between them. For the CDR3, the DNA is TGTGCCACTCTAGGGGCTATCGGGGAAAAACTGTTTTTT. Its protein is CATLGAIGEKLFF.

This chain links TRBV11-2 with TRBJ2-1; D is ambiguous. The CDR3 is 13 amino acids. The germline V gene has CDR1 SGHAT and CDR2 FQNNGV. V lost 5 bases and J 5 bases, leaving 10 bases between the germline ends. The CDR3 sequence: CASSPLEDNEQFF. DNA for the CDR3: TGTGCCAGCAGCCCCTTAGAGGACAATGAGCAGTTCTTC.

The V gene is TRBV4-1, the J gene TRBJ2-7; a possible D gene is TRBD1 (5 bases). The V end lost 5 bases, the J end lost 0 bases, and 8 bases lay between the germline ends. Per the germline V gene, CDR1 is MGHRA and CDR2 is YSYEKL. The CDR3 sequence is 13 residues long. This chain's CDR3 is CASSEDTSYEQYF. CDR3 sequence (DNA): TGCGCCAGCAGCGAGGACACCTCCTACGAGCAGTACTTC.